These 26 T cell receptor beta chains were all obtained from the same sample, sequenced in a study of shared T cell receptors in the human thymus. TCRdb's copy holds only in-frame clones and misses some; the assay was immunoSEQ multiplex PCR. The data contain about 380,000 clones, 95% of them singletons. The sequenced sample consisted of thymocytes. The receptors derive from a human donor.

The genes are TRBV7-3 and TRBJ2-3; 9 bases line up with TRBD1. CDR1 is SGHTA and CDR2 is FQGTGA in the germline V gene. V was pared by 4 bases and J by 2 bases, with 4 bases of the junction left unmatched. The length of the CDR3 is 15 residues. The CDR3: CASSWRDRVTDTQYF. CDR3 nucleotide sequence: TGTGCCAGCAGCTGGCGGGACAGGGTCACAGATACGCAGTATTTT.

The chain recombines TRBV2 with TRBJ2-2; TRBD2 matches at 12 bases. Germline V gene sequence: CDR1 SNHLY, CDR2 FYNNEI. The CDR3 sequence is 15 residues long. V lost 8 bases and J lost 1; bases outside the gene matches: 2. The CDR3: CASLLAGGNTGELFF. Written as DNA, the CDR3 is TGTGCCAGCTTACTAGCGGGAGGGAACACCGGGGAGCTGTTTTTT.

V is TRBV2 and J is TRBJ2-7; D remains unclear. The CDR3 is 12 amino acids. Germline CDR1 reads SNHLY; CDR2 reads FYNNEI. Trimming removed 9 bases from V and 0 bases from J, with 9 bases in between. CDR3: CASGEVSYEQYF. CDR3 sequence (DNA): TGTGCCAGTGGCGAGGTCTCCTACGAGCAGTACTTC.

This sequence joins TRBV27 and TRBJ2-3; 8 nucleotides agree with TRBD1. V shed 0 bases, J shed 2 bases, and the junction held 25 bases outside the gene matches. Per germline, CDR1 MNHEY and CDR2 SMNVEV (reference sequence). CDR3 size: 23 residues. CDR3 region: CASSLSLHRQGTSDVPTTDTQYF. CDR3 DNA: TGTGCCAGCAGTTTATCCCTCCATCGACAGGGGACGAGTGATGTCCCCACCACAGATACGCAGTATTTT.

This clone was observed a handful of times. This sequence joins TRBV5-4 and TRBJ1-5; weak D call: TRBD1 (5 bases). Trimming removed 4 bases from V and 9 bases from J, with 17 bases in between. The CDR3 spans 14 residues. The germline CDR1 and CDR2 sequences are SGHNT and YYREEE (reference sequence). CDR3 bases: TGTGCCAGCAGCCGGGACGGGGAAAAGCGGCCCCAGCATTTT. This translates into CASSRDGEKRPQHF.

J is TRBJ2-1 and V is TRBV7-9; TRBD2 matches 8 bases. The V segment lost 2 bases and the J segment 2 bases; nucleotides outside the gene matches: 11. Germline-derived CDR1 and CDR2 are SEHNR and FQNEAQ (reference sequence). The CDR3 spans 18 residues. The CDR3 DNA sequence: TGTGCCAGCAGCTTAACCGAGAGACTAGCGAAAGCCTACAATGAGCAGTTCTTC. Its protein product is CASSLTERLAKAYNEQFF.

The rearrangement uses TRBV28 and TRBJ1-1, with TRBD1 as a possible D gene (6 bases). CDR3 length: 14 residues. Trimming stripped 5 bases from V and 4 bases from J, with 14 bases between. CDR1 MDHEN and CDR2 SYDVKM come from the germline V gene. DNA for the CDR3: TGTGCCAGCAGTCGGACAGCGGGGTCCACTGAAGCTTTCTTT. This gives the protein CASSRTAGSTEAFF.

The chain recombines TRBV19 with TRBJ1-2, with D possibly being TRBD1 (6 bases). This CDR3 is 14 amino acids long. CDR1 and CDR2 from the germline V gene are LNHDA and SQIVND (reference sequence). The germline V and J ends were trimmed by 8 bases and 4 bases, with 17 bases remaining between them. CDR3 nucleotides: TGTGCCAGTTCCAGCCAGGGGTTATTCTATGGCTACACCTTC. It translates to CASSSQGLFYGYTF.

The V gene is TRBV11-3, the J gene TRBJ1-5; the D is unclear. V was shortened by 3 bases and J by 6 bases, with 6 bases between the two germline ends. Germline-derived CDR1 and CDR2 are SGHNT and YENEEA. This CDR3 comprises 12 residues. The CDR3 nucleotides are TGTGCCAGCAGCTTTAACTTTCAGCCCCAGCATTTT. It is translated as CASSFNFQPQHF.

The chain uses TRBV5-1 and TRBJ2-7; 9 bases line up with TRBD2. The CDR3 covers 16 residues. In germline, CDR1 is SGHRS, CDR2 YFSETQ. Losses at the gene ends were 0 bases for V and 3 bases for J; bases not matched to a gene: 7. CDR3 loop: CASSLVSSGNLYEQYF. The CDR3 DNA sequence: TGCGCCAGCAGCTTGGTTTCTAGCGGGAACCTCTACGAGCAGTACTTC.

The chain has TRBV28 and TRBJ1-1; TRBD1 matches at 8 bases. The V and J ends lost 5 bases and 5 bases, in that order; junction bases with no gene match: 7. CDR3 length: 14 amino acids. Germline CDR1 MDHEN, CDR2 SYDVKM. DNA for the CDR3: TGTGCCAGCAGTCAGTCTTACAGGGGGACTGAAGCTTTCTTT. Translation gives CASSQSYRGTEAFF.

This chain joins TRBV30 and TRBJ2-3; D is undetermined. The length of the CDR3 is 11 residues. V lost 3 bases, J lost 5 bases, and 6 bases lay in between. Per the germline V gene, CDR1 is GTSNPN and CDR2 is SVGIG (reference sequence). The CDR3 DNA reads TGTGCCTGGAGGATGGAAGATACGCAGTATTTT. It translates to CAWRMEDTQYF.

This clone was detected a few times. This chain connects TRBV7-9 to TRBJ1-2, with 11 bases lining up with TRBD1. The trim removed 1 base at V and 6 bases at J, leaving 4 bases unmatched. Per germline, CDR1 SEHNR and CDR2 FQNEAQ (reference sequence). The CDR3 contains 15 residues. The CDR3 region is CASSLGWTGGDGYTF. In DNA, the CDR3 is TGTGCCAGCAGCTTAGGATGGACAGGGGGCGATGGCTACACCTTC. Combining the CDR3 with reference TRBV7-9 and TRBJ1-2 gives the whole variable domain DTGVSQNPRHKITKRGQNVTFRCDPISEHNRLYWYRQTLGQGPEFLTYFQNEAQLEKSRLLSDRFSAERPKGSFSTLEIQRTEQGDSAMYLCASSLGWTGGDGYTFGSGTRLTVV.

The gene calls are TRBV10-2 and TRBJ2-7; TRBD2 agrees at 8 bases. Germline CDR1 reads WSHSY; CDR2 reads SAAADI. The CDR3 has 19 residues. The trim removed 0 bases at V and 4 bases at J, leaving 17 bases unmatched. CDR3 sequence reads: CASSESPGSGRWCRYEQYF. CDR3 coding DNA: TGCGCCAGCAGTGAGTCGCCAGGAAGCGGGAGATGGTGCAGGTACGAGCAGTACTTC.

The chain couples TRBV10-3 to TRBJ2-3; the D is unclear. Trimming shortened V by 4 bases and J by 3 bases, and 11 bases separated the two germline ends. CDR1 ENHRY and CDR2 SYGVKD come from the germline V gene. The CDR3 length is 14 residues. CDR3 residues: CAISGRTLTDTQYF. The CDR3 DNA is TGTGCCATCAGTGGAAGAACTTTAACAGATACGCAGTATTTT.

This chain connects TRBV19 to TRBJ2-1, with 12 positions matching TRBD2. Germline assignment: CDR1 LNHDA and CDR2 SQIVND (reference sequence). V lost 3 bases, J lost 3 bases, and 15 bases stayed unmatched. There are 20 residues in the CDR3. CDR3 loop: CASSIRRLAGARTSYNEQFF. DNA for the CDR3: TGTGCCAGTAGTATTAGAAGACTAGCGGGAGCAAGGACGAGCTACAATGAGCAGTTCTTC.

The chain carries TRBV30 and TRBJ2-7, with 12 nucleotides matching TRBD2. J gave up 5 bases and V 3 bases, and 11 bases lay outside the gene matches. Per germline, CDR1 GTSNPN and CDR2 SVGIG (reference sequence). The CDR3 contains 16 residues. The CDR3 sequence: CAWRVPTSGSIHEQYF. The CDR3 bases are TGTGCCTGGAGAGTCCCGACTAGCGGGAGTATTCACGAGCAGTACTTC.

The V and J genes are TRBV9 and TRBJ2-3; D gene ambiguous. The CDR3 runs 17 residues. CDR1 is SGDLS and CDR2 is YYNGEE in the germline V gene. Trimming pared 1 base from V and 0 bases from J, leaving 15 bases between. The CDR3 sequence is CASSVRLLGASTDTQYF. The DNA for the CDR3 is TGTGCCAGCAGCGTAAGATTACTCGGTGCTAGCACAGATACGCAGTATTTT.

The gene calls are TRBV28 and TRBJ2-1; D gene unclear. Germline CDR1 and CDR2: MDHEN and SYDVKM. The CDR3 has 15 amino acids. The V gene lost 8 bases and the J gene lost 7 bases, with 21 bases spanning the gap. The CDR3 loop reads CASPPRSPTSNEQFF. CDR3 nucleotide sequence: TGTGCCAGCCCCCCACGGTCGCCGACATCGAATGAGCAGTTCTTC.

The chain links TRBV9 to TRBJ2-1; 7 bases are a match to TRBD2. This CDR3 contains 18 residues. The junction had 16 bases not matched to a gene; V was cut back by 0 bases and J by 7 bases. Germline lookup yields CDR1 SGDLS and CDR2 YYNGEE. CDR3 sequence: CASSVATLGLAETNEQFF. CDR3 in DNA: TGTGCCAGCAGCGTAGCTACTTTGGGGCTAGCGGAGACGAATGAGCAGTTCTTC.

This clone was detected only once. The J gene is TRBJ2-7, the V gene TRBV19, with D unclear. The CDR3 loop spans 14 amino acids. Germline assignment: CDR1 LNHDA and CDR2 SQIVND (reference sequence). Trimming cost V 1 base and J 0 bases, with 7 bases left between them. CDR3 amino acids: CASSIGQDSYEQYF. The CDR3 DNA reads as TGTGCCAGTAGTATAGGTCAGGACTCCTACGAGCAGTACTTC.

This CDR3 is CASSQDNGGQETQYF. Here the CDR3 DNA reads TGTGCCAGCAGCCAAGATAATGGCGGCCAAGAGACCCAGTACTTC. The chain combines TRBV4-2 with TRBJ2-5; D call uncertain. This CDR3 has 15 amino acids. CDR1 and CDR2 (germline): LGHNA, YNFKEQ. Trimming stripped 0 bases from V and 1 base from J, with 9 bases between.

The chain uses TRBV18 and TRBJ1-2; D call uncertain. CDR3 length: 14 residues. Trimming removed 0 bases from V and 6 bases from J, with 11 bases in between. CDR1 KGHSH and CDR2 LQKENI come from the germline V gene. CDR3 protein: CASSPPFGEDGYTF. CDR3 coding DNA: TGTGCCAGCTCACCACCTTTCGGGGAGGATGGCTACACCTTC.

V gene TRBV7-9 combines with J gene TRBJ1-2; 9 bases agree with TRBD1. Germline CDR1 and CDR2: SEHNR and FQNEAQ (reference sequence). The CDR3 extends over 15 amino acids. V shed 8 bases and J 3 bases; nucleotides not matched to a gene: 10. DNA of the CDR3: TGTGCCAGCCGGTACCGGGACAGGGCCTACTATGGCTACACCTTC. Translating gives CASRYRDRAYYGYTF.

The chain joins TRBV14 to TRBJ2-1, with D possibly being TRBD2 (6 bases). There are 17 residues in the CDR3. Trimming left V 0 bases short and J 7 bases short, with 19 bases between. The germline V gene has CDR1 SGHDN and CDR2 FVKESK. The CDR3 DNA reads as TGTGCCAGCAGCCAAGATAGAGCAAGCGGGTTCTCAAATGAGCAGTTCTTC. Translating it yields CASSQDRASGFSNEQFF.

Written as DNA, the CDR3 is TGTGCCAGCAGCTTGGATGGACAGGGGTACAAAAACATTCAGTACTTC. Residues: CASSLDGQGYKNIQYF. The chain couples TRBV5-4 to TRBJ2-4; 9 bases match TRBD1. This CDR3 is 16 amino acids long. The V gene end was trimmed by 0 bases and the J gene end by 3 bases; junction bases not matched to a gene: 4. Germline CDR1 SGHNT, CDR2 YYREEE (reference sequence).